What follows are 17 T cell receptor beta chains derived from one specimen sequenced in a study of T cell repertoires in cytomegalovirus infection. TCRdb analysed the reads with MiXCR anew, one entry per CDR3 protein. The sample comprises around 570,000 distinct CDR3 sequences, over 35% of which are singletons, and about 46% rests with the top ten. The antigens for these receptors are not known. The input for sequencing was cultured PBMCs, taken from culture after CMV antigen stimulation. The origin of the receptors is a human donor in good health (CMV status not recorded). Some clones in this sample may be carry-over from other donors' samples.

In this sample, this clonotype turned up a few times. V gene TRBV28 combines with J gene TRBJ1-2; D is undetermined. This CDR3 is built from 14 residues. Germline V lookup: CDR1 MDHEN, CDR2 SYDVKM. V was shortened by 6 bases and J by 4 bases, with 15 bases between the two germline ends. CDR3 bases: TGTGCCAGCAGACCTACCGAAACTGGCTATGGCTACACCTTC. It is translated as CASRPTETGYGYTF.

This clonotype appeared a single time. The CDR3 reads CATTKGRGTEAFF. CDR3 coding DNA: TGTGCCACTACAAAAGGTCGGGGAACTGAAGCTTTCTTT. The rearrangement uses TRBV19 and TRBJ1-1; D ambiguous. V dropped 10 bases and J dropped 5 bases, with 17 bases sitting between them. Looked up from germline, CDR1 is LNHDA and CDR2 is SQIVND (reference sequence). This CDR3 has 13 residues.

The chain has TRBV5-1 and TRBJ2-6; no firm D call. The CDR3 covers 13 residues. V was clipped by 7 bases and J by 4 bases, with 9 bases between them. Germline-derived CDR1 and CDR2 are SGHRS and YFSETQ. The DNA of the CDR3 is TGCGCCAGCGGGGTAGCAGGGGCCAACGTCCTGACTTTC. Translating it yields CASGVAGANVLTF. Full variable domain (outside the CDR3, taken from reference TRBV5-1 and TRBJ2-6): KAGVTQTPRYLIKTRGQQVTLSCSPISGHRSVSWYQQTPGQGLQFLFEYFSETQRNKGNFPGRFSGRQFSNSRSEMNVSTLELGDSALYLCASGVAGANVLTFGAGSRLTVL.

The J gene is TRBJ1-6, the V gene TRBV19, with D possibly matching TRBD1 (5 bases). The germline V and J ends were trimmed by 3 bases and 10 bases, with 10 bases remaining between them. This CDR3 is 13 amino acids long. The V gene's germline CDR1 is LNHDA and CDR2 SQIVND (reference sequence). CDR3 in amino acids: CASSISGGSPLHF. For the CDR3, the DNA is TGTGCCAGTAGTATCTCTGGGGGGTCACCCCTCCACTTT.

The V call is TRBV19, the J call TRBJ2-2; 8 bases line up with TRBD2. This CDR3 has 15 amino acids. Per germline, CDR1 LNHDA and CDR2 SQIVND (reference sequence). With V trimmed by 7 bases and J by 5 bases, 9 bases remained unmatched. CDR3 sequence reads: CASTSTGLGTGELFF. CDR3 nucleotide sequence: TGTGCCAGTACCTCCACGGGACTAGGGACCGGGGAGCTGTTTTTT. Based on the CDR3 plus reference TRBV19 and TRBJ2-2, the full variable domain is DGGITQSPKYLFRKEGQNVTLSCEQNLNHDAMYWYRQDPGQGLRLIYYSQIVNDFQKGDIAEGYSVSREKKESFPLTVTSAQKNPTAFYLCASTSTGLGTGELFFGEGSRLTVL.

This chain joins TRBV20-1 and TRBJ2-7, with D possibly called TRBD1 or TRBD2 (6 bases each). The CDR3 totals 14 residues. The germline V gene has CDR1 DFQATT and CDR2 SNEGSKA (reference sequence). With 4 bases removed from V and 2 bases from J, the gap between germline ends came to 15 bases. The CDR3 is CSANKGGPPYEQYF. CDR3 nucleotide sequence: TGCAGTGCTAACAAGGGGGGTCCTCCCTACGAGCAGTACTTC.

This clonotype was seen a handful of times. V is TRBV12-3 or TRBV12-4 and J is TRBJ1-5; possibly TRBD1 for D (6 bases). The ends were cut back, 6 bases at V and 4 bases at J, with 13 bases in the middle. The CDR3 contains 14 residues. The DNA of the CDR3 is TGTGCCAGCAGACCGTCGCAGGGGAATCAGCCCCAGCATTTT. Translating it yields CASRPSQGNQPQHF.

The genes are TRBV7-6 and TRBJ2-5; TRBD2 is a possible D gene (5 bases). Germline CDR1 SGHVS, CDR2 FNYEAQ. Trimming took 4 bases from V and 2 from J, leaving 20 bases between them. The CDR3 consists of 17 residues. For the CDR3, the DNA is TGTGCCAGCAGCTCGCTCCCCCCTGAGGGTTGGCAAGAGACCCAGTACTTC. The encoded protein is CASSSLPPEGWQETQYF.

This chain links TRBV27 with TRBJ1-1; 9 bases fit TRBD1. Germline CDR1 and CDR2: MNHEY and SMNVEV (reference sequence). The CDR3 is 15 residues long. V gave up 5 bases and J gave up 3 bases; unmatched junction bases: 7. The DNA for the CDR3 is TGTGCCAGCAGTCCGGGGACAGGGTGGGACACTGAAGCTTTCTTT. It specifies CASSPGTGWDTEAFF.

The chain combines TRBV7-8 with TRBJ2-7; perhaps TRBD1 as D (6 bases). V shed 7 bases and J shed 2 bases, with 15 bases lying between them. The CDR3 contains 14 residues. Germline CDR1 and CDR2: SGHVS and FQNEAQ. The CDR3 protein is CASTIYGQTYEQYF. CDR3 DNA sequence: TGTGCCAGCACAATTTATGGACAGACCTACGAGCAGTACTTC. Using reference TRBV7-8 and TRBJ2-7 for the parts outside the CDR3, the full variable domain is GAGVSQSPRYKVAKRGQDVALRCDPISGHVSLFWYQQALGQGPEFLTYFQNEAQLDKSGLPSDRFFAERPEGSVSTLKIQRTQQEDSAVYLCASTIYGQTYEQYFGPGTRLTVT.

This clonotype showed up just a few times. The chain has TRBV10-3 and TRBJ2-7; tentative D call: TRBD1 (6 bases). The CDR3 is made up of 13 amino acids. Looked up from germline, CDR1 is ENHRY and CDR2 is SYGVKD. V lost 3 bases and J lost 5, with 11 bases in between. In DNA form, the CDR3 reads TGTGCCATCAGTGAAACCTACAGGGACGAGCAGTACTTC. It specifies CAISETYRDEQYF.

This rearrangement joins TRBV20-1 to TRBJ2-7; TRBD2 aligns across 7 bases. Germline CDR1 and CDR2: DFQATT and SNEGSKA (reference sequence). The V segment lost 6 bases and the J segment 1 base; nucleotides outside the gene matches: 9. This CDR3 spans 14 amino acids. The CDR3 nucleotides read TGCAGTGCCGAAGATGGGACTAATTCCTACGAGCAGTACTTC. It codes for CSAEDGTNSYEQYF.

The chain is built from TRBV11-2 and TRBJ2-3, with D possibly matching TRBD2 (6 bases). The CDR3 length is 17 residues. The V end was cut by 0 bases, the J end by 1 base, with 14 bases between. Per the germline V gene, CDR1 is SGHAT and CDR2 is FQNNGV. The CDR3 nucleotides are TGTGCCAGCAGCTTAGATCAATACGGGAGCCGCACAGATACGCAGTATTTT. It codes for CASSLDQYGSRTDTQYF.

J is TRBJ1-1 and V is TRBV6-1, with a possible D match to TRBD1 (6 bases). The germline CDR1 and CDR2 sequences are MNHNS and SASEGT. The length of the CDR3 is 16 residues. Trimming cost V 5 bases and J 0 bases, with 16 bases left between them. DNA for the CDR3: TGTGCCAGCAGTCGGGACACCCTAAACATGAACACTGAAGCTTTCTTT. It encodes CASSRDTLNMNTEAFF.

The gene calls are TRBV30 and TRBJ2-1; 7 bases are a match to TRBD2. The germline V gene has CDR1 GTSNPN and CDR2 SVGIG (reference sequence). This CDR3 comprises 12 residues. The CDR3 spells CGGTTRFNEQFF. CDR3 nucleotides: TGTGGGGGGACTACACGTTTCAATGAGCAGTTCTTC.

This chain connects TRBV10-3 to TRBJ2-3, with 14 bases that match TRBD2. The CDR3 extends over 17 amino acids. V was clipped by 3 bases and J by 4 bases; unmatched bases: 6. Germline-derived CDR1 and CDR2 are ENHRY and SYGVKD. This CDR3 reads CAISERLAGGPADTQYF. The CDR3 region has the DNA TGTGCCATCAGTGAAAGACTAGCGGGAGGGCCAGCAGATACGCAGTATTTT.

This clonotype has a handful of counts. V is TRBV6-1 and J is TRBJ2-7; a possible D gene is TRBD1 (6 bases). Germline V gene sequence: CDR1 MNHNS, CDR2 SASEGT. Between the trimmed V and J ends, which lost 0 bases and 2 bases, there was a span of 14 bases. The CDR3 contains 16 residues. The CDR3 sequence is CASSEALRQETYEQYF. DNA of the CDR3: TGTGCCAGCAGTGAAGCTCTCCGACAGGAGACCTACGAGCAGTACTTC.